This T cell receptor beta chain appears in the sequencing data of a study of blood T cell repertoires in COVID-19. About the study: From the United States, Italy and Spain came samples of acute and convalescent COVID-19. T cells, B-cell-depleted T cells, or PBMCs supplied cDNA or gDNA.

Methods used by the authors: Reference gene primer amplification gave nucleated cell count estimates. Generated by immunoSEQ multiplex PCR, the TCRdb table keeps only in-frame clones and is missing some. V and J calls and clone size are copied from that table; D and trimming were computed from the DNA. Of 250,000 to 350,000 clones detected, roughly 90% appear once; the ten largest clones hold around 6.6%. Looked up from germline, CDR1 is PRHDT and CDR2 is FYEKMQ (reference sequence). V lost 4 bases and J lost 3; bases outside the gene matches: 7. This CDR3 contains 15 residues. This TCR was sampled from a young man who had recovered from COVID-19. Sequenced material: peripheral blood. The chain joins TRBV13 to TRBJ1-1, with TRBD1 matching 8 bases. Written as DNA, the CDR3 is TGTGCCAGCAGCTCGGGACAGGCGTATTACACTGAAGCTTTCTTT. Translation gives CASSSGQAYYTEAFF.